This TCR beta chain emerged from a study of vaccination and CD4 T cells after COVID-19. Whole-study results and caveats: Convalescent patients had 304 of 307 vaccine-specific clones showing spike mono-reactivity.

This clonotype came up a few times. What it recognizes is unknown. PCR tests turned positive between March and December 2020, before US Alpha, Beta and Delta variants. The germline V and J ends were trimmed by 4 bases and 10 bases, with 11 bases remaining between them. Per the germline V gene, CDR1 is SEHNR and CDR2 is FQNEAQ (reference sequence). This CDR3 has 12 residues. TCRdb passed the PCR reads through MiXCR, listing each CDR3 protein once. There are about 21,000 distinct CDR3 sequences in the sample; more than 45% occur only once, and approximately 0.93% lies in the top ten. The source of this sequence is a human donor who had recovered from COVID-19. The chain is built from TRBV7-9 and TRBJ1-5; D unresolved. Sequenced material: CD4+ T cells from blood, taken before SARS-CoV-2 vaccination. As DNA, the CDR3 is TGTGCCAGCAGCTCGGAACTGAGCCCCCAGCATTTT. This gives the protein CASSSELSPQHF.